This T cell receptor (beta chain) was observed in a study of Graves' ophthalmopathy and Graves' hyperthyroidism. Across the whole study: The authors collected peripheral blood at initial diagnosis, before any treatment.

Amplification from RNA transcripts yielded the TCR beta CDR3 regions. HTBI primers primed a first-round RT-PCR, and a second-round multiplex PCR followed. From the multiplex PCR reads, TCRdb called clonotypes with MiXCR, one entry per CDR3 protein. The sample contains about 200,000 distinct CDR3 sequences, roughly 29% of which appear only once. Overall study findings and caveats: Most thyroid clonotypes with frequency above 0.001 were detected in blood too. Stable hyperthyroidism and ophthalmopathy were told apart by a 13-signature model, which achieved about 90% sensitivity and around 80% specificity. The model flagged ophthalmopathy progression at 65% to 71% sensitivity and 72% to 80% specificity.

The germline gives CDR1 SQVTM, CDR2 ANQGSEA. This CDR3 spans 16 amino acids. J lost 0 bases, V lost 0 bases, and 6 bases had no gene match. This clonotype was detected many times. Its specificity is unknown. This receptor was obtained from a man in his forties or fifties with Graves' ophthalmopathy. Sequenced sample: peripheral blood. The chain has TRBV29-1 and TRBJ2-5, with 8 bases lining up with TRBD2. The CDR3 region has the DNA TGCAGCGTTGAAGAAGGCCTAGCGGGCAACCAAGAGACCCAGTACTTC. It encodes CSVEEGLAGNQETQYF. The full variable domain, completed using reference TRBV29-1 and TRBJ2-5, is SAVISQKPSRDICQRGTSLTIQCQVDSQVTMMFWYRQQPGQSLTLIATANQGSEATYESGFVIDKFPISRPNLTFSTLTVSNMSPEDSSIYLCSVEEGLAGNQETQYFGPGTRLLVL.